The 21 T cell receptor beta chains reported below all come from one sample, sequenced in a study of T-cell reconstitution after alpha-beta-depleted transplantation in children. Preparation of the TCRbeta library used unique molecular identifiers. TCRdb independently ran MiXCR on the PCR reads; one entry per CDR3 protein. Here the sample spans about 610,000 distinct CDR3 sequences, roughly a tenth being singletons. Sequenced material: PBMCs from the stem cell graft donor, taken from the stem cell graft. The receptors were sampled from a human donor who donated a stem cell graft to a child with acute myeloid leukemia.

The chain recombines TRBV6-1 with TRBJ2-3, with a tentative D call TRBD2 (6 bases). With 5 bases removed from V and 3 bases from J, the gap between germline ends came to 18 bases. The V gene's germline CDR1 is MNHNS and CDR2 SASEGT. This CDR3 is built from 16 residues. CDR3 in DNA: TGTGCCAGCAGTAAGAGGGTGGAGGGAGAAACAGATACGCAGTATTTT. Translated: CASSKRVEGETDTQYF.

The CDR3 here is CASSLYVGTGIFNEQFF. The CDR3 coding sequence is TGTGCCAGCAGTTTATATGTGGGGACAGGGATTTTCAATGAGCAGTTCTTC. The chain recombines TRBV28 with TRBJ2-1; the match to TRBD1 covers 9 bases. V shed 1 base, J shed 6 bases, and the junction held 10 bases outside the gene matches. The CDR3 is 17 residues long. Germline assignment: CDR1 MDHEN and CDR2 SYDVKM.

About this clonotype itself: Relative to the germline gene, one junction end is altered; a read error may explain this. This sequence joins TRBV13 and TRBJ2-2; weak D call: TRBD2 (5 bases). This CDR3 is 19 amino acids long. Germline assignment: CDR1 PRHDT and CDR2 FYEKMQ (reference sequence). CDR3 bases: TGTACCAGCAGCTCCATTCCCATTCTAGCAAAGGGTTTCACCGGGGAGCTGTTTTTT. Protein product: CTSSSIPILAKGFTGELFF.

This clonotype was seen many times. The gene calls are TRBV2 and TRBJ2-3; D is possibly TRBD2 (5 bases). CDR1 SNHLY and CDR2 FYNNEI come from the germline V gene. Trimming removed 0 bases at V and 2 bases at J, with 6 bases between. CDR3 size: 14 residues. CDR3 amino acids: CASSEALDTDTQYF. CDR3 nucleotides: TGTGCCAGCAGTGAAGCACTAGACACAGATACGCAGTATTTT.

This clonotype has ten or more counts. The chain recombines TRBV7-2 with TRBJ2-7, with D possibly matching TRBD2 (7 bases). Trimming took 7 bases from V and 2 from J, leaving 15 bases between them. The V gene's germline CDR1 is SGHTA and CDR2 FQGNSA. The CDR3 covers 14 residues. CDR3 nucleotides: TGTGCCAGCACCCCCGGGGGGCTGGCCTACGAGCAGTACTTC. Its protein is CASTPGGLAYEQYF. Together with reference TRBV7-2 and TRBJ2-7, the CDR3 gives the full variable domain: GAGVSQSPSNKVTEKGKDVELRCDPISGHTALYWYRQSLGQGLEFLIYFQGNSAPDKSGLPSDRFSAERTGGSVSTLTIQRTQQEDSAVYLCASTPGGLAYEQYFGPGTRLTVT.

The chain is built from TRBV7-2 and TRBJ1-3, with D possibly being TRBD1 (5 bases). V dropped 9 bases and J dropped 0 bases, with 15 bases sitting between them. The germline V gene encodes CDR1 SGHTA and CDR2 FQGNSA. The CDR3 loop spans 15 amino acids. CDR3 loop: CASSGQGSSGNTIYF. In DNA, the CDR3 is TGTGCCAGTTCGGGGCAGGGCTCCTCTGGAAACACCATATATTTT.

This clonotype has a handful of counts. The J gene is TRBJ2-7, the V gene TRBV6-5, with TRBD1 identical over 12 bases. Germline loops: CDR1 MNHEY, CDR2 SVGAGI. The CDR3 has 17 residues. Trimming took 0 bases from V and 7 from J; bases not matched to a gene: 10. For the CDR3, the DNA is TGTGCCAGCAGTTACTCGAGACCGGGACAGGGGGCGCGAGAGCAGTACTTC. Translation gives CASSYSRPGQGAREQYF.

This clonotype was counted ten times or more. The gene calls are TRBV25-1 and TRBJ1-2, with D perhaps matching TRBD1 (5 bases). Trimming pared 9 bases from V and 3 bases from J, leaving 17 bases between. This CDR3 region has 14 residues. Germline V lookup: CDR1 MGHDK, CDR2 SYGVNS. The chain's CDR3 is CASQGEGPHYGYTF. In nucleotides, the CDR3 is TGTGCCAGTCAAGGAGAGGGGCCTCACTATGGCTACACCTTC.

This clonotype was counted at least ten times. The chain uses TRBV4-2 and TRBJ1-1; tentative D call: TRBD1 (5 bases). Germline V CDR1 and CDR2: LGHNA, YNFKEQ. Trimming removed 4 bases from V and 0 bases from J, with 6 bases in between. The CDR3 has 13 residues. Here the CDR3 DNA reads TGTGCCAGCAGCCGGGGGATGAACACTGAAGCTTTCTTT. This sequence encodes CASSRGMNTEAFF.

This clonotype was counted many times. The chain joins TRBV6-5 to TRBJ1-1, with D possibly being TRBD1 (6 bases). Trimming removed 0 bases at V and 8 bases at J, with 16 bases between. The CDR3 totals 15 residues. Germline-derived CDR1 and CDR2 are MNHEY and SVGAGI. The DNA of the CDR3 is TGTGCCAGCAGTTACTCGGCGGGGGGCCGACTCGAAGCTTTCTTT. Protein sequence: CASSYSAGGRLEAFF.

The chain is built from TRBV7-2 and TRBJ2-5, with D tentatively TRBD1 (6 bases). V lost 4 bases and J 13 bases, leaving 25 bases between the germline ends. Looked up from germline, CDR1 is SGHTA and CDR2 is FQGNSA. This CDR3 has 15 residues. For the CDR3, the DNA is TGTGCCAGCAGCTCGGCGACAGGTTTCCCAGAAGATGGGTACTTC. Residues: CASSSATGFPEDGYF.

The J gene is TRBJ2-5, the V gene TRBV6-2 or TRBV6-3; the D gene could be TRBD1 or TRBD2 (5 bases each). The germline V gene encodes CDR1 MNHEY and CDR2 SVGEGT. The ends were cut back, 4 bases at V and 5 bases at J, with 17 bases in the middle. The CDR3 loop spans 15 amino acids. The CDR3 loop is CASSSGLTLLETQYF. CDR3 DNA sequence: TGTGCCAGCAGTTCGGGGCTAACCCTTTTGGAGACCCAGTACTTC.

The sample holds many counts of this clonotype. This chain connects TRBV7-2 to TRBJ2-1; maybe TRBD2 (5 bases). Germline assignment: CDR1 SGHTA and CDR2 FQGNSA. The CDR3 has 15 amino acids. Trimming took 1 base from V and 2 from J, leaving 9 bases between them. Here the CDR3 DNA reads TGTGCCAGCAGCTTAGAAGAGGGAACCTACAATGAGCAGTTCTTC. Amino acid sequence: CASSLEEGTYNEQFF.

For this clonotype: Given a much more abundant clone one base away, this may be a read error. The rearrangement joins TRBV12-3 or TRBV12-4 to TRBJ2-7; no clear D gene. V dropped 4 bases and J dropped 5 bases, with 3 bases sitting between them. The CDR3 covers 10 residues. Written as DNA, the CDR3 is TGTGCCAGCAGTTCCCACGAGCAGTACTTC. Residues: CASSSHEQYF.

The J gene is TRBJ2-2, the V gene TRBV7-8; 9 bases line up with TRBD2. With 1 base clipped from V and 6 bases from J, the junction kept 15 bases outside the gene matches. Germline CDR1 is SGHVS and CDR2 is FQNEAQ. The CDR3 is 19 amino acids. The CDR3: CASSLVGAGLAGTAGELFF. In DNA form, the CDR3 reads TGTGCCAGCAGCTTAGTTGGGGCGGGGCTAGCGGGAACGGCCGGGGAGCTGTTTTTT.

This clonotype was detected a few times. CDR3 DNA sequence: TGCGCCTCAGCGCCGGGGACTGAAGCTTTCTTT. It encodes CASAPGTEAFF. The chain carries TRBV10-2 and TRBJ1-1; D ambiguous. The CDR3 covers 11 residues. Trimming took 11 bases from V and 5 from J, leaving 12 bases between them. Per germline, CDR1 WSHSY and CDR2 SAAADI.

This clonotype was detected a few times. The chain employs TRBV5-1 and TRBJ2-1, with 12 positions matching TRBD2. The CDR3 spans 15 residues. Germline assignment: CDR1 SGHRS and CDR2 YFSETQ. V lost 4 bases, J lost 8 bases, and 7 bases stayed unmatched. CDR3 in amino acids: CASSPGLAGNYEQFF. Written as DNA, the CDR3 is TGCGCCAGCAGCCCGGGACTAGCGGGCAATTATGAGCAGTTCTTC.

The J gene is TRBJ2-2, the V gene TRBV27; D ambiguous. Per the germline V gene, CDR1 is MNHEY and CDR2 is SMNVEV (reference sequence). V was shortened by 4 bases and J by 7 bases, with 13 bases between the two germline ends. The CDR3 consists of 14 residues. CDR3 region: CASSYNPGGGELFF. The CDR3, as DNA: TGTGCCAGCAGTTATAACCCGGGCGGCGGGGAGCTGTTTTTT.

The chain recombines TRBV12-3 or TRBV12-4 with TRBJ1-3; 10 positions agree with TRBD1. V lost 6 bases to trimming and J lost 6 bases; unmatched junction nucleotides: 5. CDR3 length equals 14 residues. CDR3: CASSLGQGVNTIYF. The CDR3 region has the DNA TGTGCCAGCAGCCTTGGACAGGGGGTAAACACCATATATTTT.

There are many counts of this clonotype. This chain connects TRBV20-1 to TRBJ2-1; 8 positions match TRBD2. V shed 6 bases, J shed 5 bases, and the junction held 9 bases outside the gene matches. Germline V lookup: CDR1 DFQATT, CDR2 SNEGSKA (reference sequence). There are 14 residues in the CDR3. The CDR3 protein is CSASSGRNNNEQFF. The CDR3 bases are TGCAGTGCCTCCAGCGGGAGAAATAACAATGAGCAGTTCTTC.

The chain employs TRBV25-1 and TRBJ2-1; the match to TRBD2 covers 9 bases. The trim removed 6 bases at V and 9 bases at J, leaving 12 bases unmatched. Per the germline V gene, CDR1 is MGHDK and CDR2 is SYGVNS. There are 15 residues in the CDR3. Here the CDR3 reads CASRRGETSGGEQFF. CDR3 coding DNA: TGTGCCAGCAGGAGAGGGGAGACTAGCGGAGGTGAGCAGTTCTTC.